The clone carrying this TCR beta chain was recorded a few times. Its antigen is not identified. This CDR3 has 15 amino acids. V lost 5 bases and J 3 bases, leaving 13 bases between the germline ends. Germline V CDR1 and CDR2: SGHTA, FQGNSA. The data are from a study of T-cell memory formation after mild COVID-19. As for the study in general: Most TCR clusters belonged to a single donor. Regarding the study as a whole: The study detected some responding clones in pre-infection memory, suggesting cross-reactive memory joined. Contracting CD4+ clones were located mainly in CM and EM, and CD8+ clones in EMRA.

After 5'RACE with constant-segment primers, TCR alpha and TCR beta cDNA libraries carrying sample barcodes and UMIs were obtained. TCRdb recomputed calls from the 5' RACE reads with MiXCR, one row per CDR3 protein. The data contain roughly 300,000 distinct CDR3 sequences, around 16% of them seen just once; the ten biggest clones take up around 23%. The chain has TRBV7-2 and TRBJ2-2, with D maybe TRBD1 (6 bases). The sequence came from a man aged 18-30 years who had mild COVID-19 (a few samples of this study predate the infection). Cell type and time point are not known. The sample was PBMCs or a T cell subset sorted from them (not recorded which). The DNA for the CDR3 is TGTGCCAGCAGCCTATACAGGGTCGACACCGGGGAGCTGTTTTTT. Translated, it gives CASSLYRVDTGELFF.